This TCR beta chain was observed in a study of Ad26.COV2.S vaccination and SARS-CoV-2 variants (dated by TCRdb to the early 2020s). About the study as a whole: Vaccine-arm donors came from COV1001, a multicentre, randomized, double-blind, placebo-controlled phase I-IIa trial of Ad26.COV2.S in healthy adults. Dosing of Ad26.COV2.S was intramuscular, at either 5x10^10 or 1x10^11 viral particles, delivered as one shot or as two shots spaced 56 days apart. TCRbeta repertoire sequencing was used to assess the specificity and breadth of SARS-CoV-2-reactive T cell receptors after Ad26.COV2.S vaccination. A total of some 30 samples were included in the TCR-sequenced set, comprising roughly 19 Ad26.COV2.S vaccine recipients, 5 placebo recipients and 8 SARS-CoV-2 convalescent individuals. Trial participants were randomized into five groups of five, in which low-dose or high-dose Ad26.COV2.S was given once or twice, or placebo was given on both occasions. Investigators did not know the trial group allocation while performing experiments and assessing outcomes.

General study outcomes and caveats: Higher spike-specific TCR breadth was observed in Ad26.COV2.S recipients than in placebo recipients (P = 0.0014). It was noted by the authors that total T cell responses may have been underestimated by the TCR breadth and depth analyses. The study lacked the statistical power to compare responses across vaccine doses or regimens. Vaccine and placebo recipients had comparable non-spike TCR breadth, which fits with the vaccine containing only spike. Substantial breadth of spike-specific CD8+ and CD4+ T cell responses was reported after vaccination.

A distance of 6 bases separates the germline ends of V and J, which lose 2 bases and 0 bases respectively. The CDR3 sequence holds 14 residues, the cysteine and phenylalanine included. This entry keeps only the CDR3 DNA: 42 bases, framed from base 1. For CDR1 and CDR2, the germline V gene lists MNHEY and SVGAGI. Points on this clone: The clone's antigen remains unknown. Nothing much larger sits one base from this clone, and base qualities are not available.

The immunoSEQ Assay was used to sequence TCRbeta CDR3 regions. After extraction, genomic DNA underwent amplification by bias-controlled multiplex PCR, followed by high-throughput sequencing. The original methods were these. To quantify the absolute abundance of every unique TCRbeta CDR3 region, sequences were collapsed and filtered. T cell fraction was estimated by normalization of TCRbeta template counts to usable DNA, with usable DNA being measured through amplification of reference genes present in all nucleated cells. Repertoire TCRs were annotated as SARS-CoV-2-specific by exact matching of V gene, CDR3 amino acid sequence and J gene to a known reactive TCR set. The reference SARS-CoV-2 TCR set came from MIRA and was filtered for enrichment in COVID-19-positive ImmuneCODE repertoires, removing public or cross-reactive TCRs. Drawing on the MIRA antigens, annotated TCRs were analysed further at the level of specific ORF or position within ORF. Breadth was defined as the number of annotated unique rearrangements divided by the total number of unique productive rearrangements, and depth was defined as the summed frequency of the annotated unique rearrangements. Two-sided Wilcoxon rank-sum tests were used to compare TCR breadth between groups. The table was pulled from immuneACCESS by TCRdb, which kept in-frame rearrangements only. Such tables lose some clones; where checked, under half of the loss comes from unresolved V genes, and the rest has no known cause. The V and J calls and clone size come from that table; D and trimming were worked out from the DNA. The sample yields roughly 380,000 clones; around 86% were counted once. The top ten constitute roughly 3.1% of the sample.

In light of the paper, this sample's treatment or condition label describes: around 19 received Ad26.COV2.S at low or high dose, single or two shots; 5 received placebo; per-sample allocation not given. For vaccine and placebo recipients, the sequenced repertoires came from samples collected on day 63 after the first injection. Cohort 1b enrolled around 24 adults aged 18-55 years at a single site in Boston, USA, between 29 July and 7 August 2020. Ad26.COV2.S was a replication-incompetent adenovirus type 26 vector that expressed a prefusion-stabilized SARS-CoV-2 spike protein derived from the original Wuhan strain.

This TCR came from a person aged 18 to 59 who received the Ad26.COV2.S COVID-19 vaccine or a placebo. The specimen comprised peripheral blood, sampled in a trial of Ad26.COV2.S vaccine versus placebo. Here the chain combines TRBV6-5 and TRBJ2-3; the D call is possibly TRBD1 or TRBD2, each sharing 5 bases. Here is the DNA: TGTGCCAGCAGTTACCGGGACAGCACAGATACGCAGTATTTT. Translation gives CASSYRDSTDTQYF.